Listed below are T cell receptor beta chains from one sample, sequenced in a study of T cell responses to AZD1222 COVID-19 vaccine. Sequencing used immunoSEQ multiplex PCR; TCRdb keeps in-frame clones, though not all of them. The sample consists of 170,000 or so clones, 75% to 90% of them appearing once. The sequences come from peripheral blood, collected on day 0 of AZD1222 vaccination. All receptors derive from an adult in good health. Both conserved end residues are part of each CDR3. D genes are given only for firm matches. Clone size is stated in some rows and not others, as once, few, many or a class when expanded.

TRBV30	TRBJ1-2	TRBD1	-	CAWSTTGSSNYGYTF	TGTGCCTGGAGTACGACAGGGTCGAGCAACTATGGCTACACCTTC
TRBV10-3	TRBJ1-1	-	-	CATWTENMNTEAFF	TGTGCCACGTGGACAGAAAATATGAACACTGAAGCTTTCTTT
TRBV5-1	TRBJ2-3	TRBD2	once	CASSLNLLADGTDTQYF	TGCGCCAGCAGCCTAAACCTACTAGCGGACGGTACAGATACGCAGTATTTT
TRBV5-4	TRBJ1-3	-	-	CASSFGGGNTIYF	TGTGCCAGCAGCTTTGGGGGCGGAAACACCATATATTTT
TRBV5-1	TRBJ1-1	-	-	CASSDNGVMNTEAFF	TGCGCCAGCAGCGACAACGGGGTTATGAACACTGAAGCTTTCTTT
TRBV27	TRBJ2-1	TRBD2	-	CASSLSVLAGTHEQFF	TGTGCCAGCAGTTTATCGGTCCTAGCGGGGACCCATGAGCAGTTCTTC
TRBV6-5	TRBJ2-7	TRBD1	once	CASSQTGGDYEQYF	TGTGCCAGCAGTCAGACAGGGGGGGACTACGAGCAGTACTTC
TRBV6-2/TRBV6-3	TRBJ2-1	TRBD2	-	CASSPTSRRYNEQFF	TGTGCCAGCAGCCCGACTAGCCGCCGGTACAATGAGCAGTTCTTC
TRBV5-6	TRBJ2-7	-	-	CASSFWTVTEQYF	TGTGCCAGCAGCTTCTGGACGGTAACCGAGCAGTACTTC
TRBV18	TRBJ2-1	TRBD2	-	CASSPWTGLAGGTNEQFF	TGTGCCAGCTCACCATGGACGGGACTAGCGGGAGGAACCAATGAGCAGTTCTTC
TRBV4-1	TRBJ2-7	TRBD2	-	CASSQATSGGPYEQYF	TGCGCCAGCAGCCAAGCGACTAGCGGGGGCCCCTACGAGCAGTACTTC
TRBV29-1	TRBJ1-4	-	-	CSVVVGANEKLFF	TGCAGCGTTGTGGTCGGGGCGAACGAAAAACTGTTTTTT
TRBV29-1	TRBJ1-1	TRBD1	-	CSGTDRGRNTEAFF	TGCAGCGGAACAGACAGGGGGAGGAACACTGAAGCTTTCTTT
TRBV30	TRBJ2-7	TRBD1	-	CAGGQGASYEQYF	TGTGCCGGAGGACAGGGGGCGAGCTACGAGCAGTACTTC
TRBV19	TRBJ2-1	-	-	CASSIAYNEQFF	TGTGCCAGTAGTATCGCCTACAATGAGCAGTTCTTC
TRBV6-1	TRBJ1-5	-	-	CASSEGQGKVGQPQHF	TGTGCCAGCAGTGAGGGGCAGGGTAAGGTAGGACAGCCCCAGCATTTT
TRBV9	TRBJ2-1	TRBD2	once	CASSVGSSGRKYNEQFF	TGTGCCAGCAGCGTAGGTTCCAGCGGGAGAAAATACAATGAGCAGTTCTTC
TRBV11-2	TRBJ1-2	TRBD1	-	CASSSGGVSGVYGYTF	TGTGCCAGCAGCTCAGGGGGGGTTTCTGGGGTCTATGGCTACACCTTC
TRBV10-3	TRBJ1-3	-	-	CATGGGAGNTIYF	TGTGCCACCGGTGGGGGGGCCGGAAACACCATATATTTT
TRBV2	TRBJ2-1	-	-	CATARSGYEQFF	TGTGCCACAGCTCGTTCAGGATATGAGCAGTTCTTC
TRBV3-1/TRBV3-2	TRBJ2-1	TRBD2	-	CASKPGTSGRGWRNEQFF	TGTGCCAGCAAGCCGGGGACTAGCGGGAGGGGATGGCGCAATGAGCAGTTCTTC
TRBV6-5	TRBJ2-7	TRBD2	-	CASRRWRGAIEQYF	TGTGCCAGCAGGCGCTGGCGGGGGGCTATCGAGCAGTACTTC
TRBV11-3	TRBJ2-5	TRBD2	-	CASSRAGGGGETQYF	TGTGCCAGCTCCCGAGCGGGAGGAGGAGGAGAGACCCAGTACTTC
TRBV5-4	TRBJ2-3	TRBD2	once	CASSLSKLADYTDTQYF	TGTGCCAGCAGCTTGTCTAAACTAGCGGATTACACAGATACGCAGTATTTT
TRBV6-5	TRBJ1-1	TRBD1	few	CAGGYRGLMNTEAFF	TGTGCCGGGGGTTACAGGGGCCTTATGAACACTGAAGCTTTCTTT
TRBV5-1	TRBJ1-2	-	-	CASSERGYGYTF	TGCGCCAGCAGTGAGAGGGGTTATGGCTACACCTTC
TRBV7-3	TRBJ2-2	TRBD1	-	CASSIRTGGTGELFF	TGTGCCAGCAGCATACGGACAGGGGGCACCGGGGAGCTGTTTTTT
TRBV12-3/TRBV12-4	TRBJ2-3	-	once	CASSSTGPDTQYF	TGTGCCAGCAGTTCCACAGGGCCAGATACGCAGTATTTT
TRBV18	TRBJ2-1	TRBD2	-	CASSPVGLASEQFF	TGTGCCAGCTCACCTGTGGGACTAGCAAGTGAGCAGTTCTTC
TRBV6-1	TRBJ2-1	-	-	CASSAGPGPGLGEQFF	TGTGCCAGCAGTGCAGGACCGGGACCCGGTTTGGGTGAGCAGTTCTTC
TRBV2	TRBJ1-3	TRBD1	-	CASQGAGNTIYF	TGTGCCAGTCAGGGGGCCGGAAACACCATATATTTT
TRBV7-9	TRBJ2-7	TRBD1	-	CASSLIGTGIHEQYF	TGTGCCAGCAGCTTAATTGGGACAGGGATCCACGAGCAGTACTTC
TRBV19	TRBJ2-2	TRBD1	-	CASSATGVVGELFF	TGTGCCAGTAGTGCGACAGGGGTTGTCGGGGAGCTGTTTTTT
TRBV5-5	TRBJ2-7	-	-	CASSFLGEQYF	TGTGCCAGCAGCTTTCTGGGCGAGCAGTACTTC
TRBV3-1/TRBV3-2	TRBJ2-6	-	-	CASTKRTAPGANVLTF	TGTGCCAGCACCAAGAGGACAGCGCCTGGGGCCAACGTCCTGACTTTC
TRBV6-5	TRBJ1-2	TRBD1	-	CASRGTGEFSYGYTF	TGTGCCAGCAGGGGGACAGGGGAATTCTCGTATGGCTACACCTTC
TRBV27	TRBJ2-2	TRBD2	few	CASSSLGAGGTGELFF	TGTGCCAGCAGTTCTCTCGGAGCGGGAGGTACCGGGGAGCTGTTTTTT
TRBV10-3	TRBJ1-2	-	-	CAISEVANYGYTF	TGTGCCATCAGTGAGGTGGCAAATTATGGCTACACCTTC
TRBV7-9	TRBJ1-1	-	-	CAGQIPSSPMNTEAFF	TGTGCGGGCCAGATACCCTCCTCACCAATGAACACTGAAGCTTTCTTT
TRBV18	TRBJ2-7	TRBD1	-	CASSPTGVGNEQYF	TGTGCCAGCTCACCTACAGGGGTTGGGAACGAGCAGTACTTC
TRBV25-1	TRBJ1-4	-	-	CASSGGPLAGTNEKLFF	TGTGCCAGCAGTGGGGGGCCCCTGGCAGGGACTAATGAAAAACTGTTTTTT
TRBV2	TRBJ2-7	TRBD2	-	CASSPGTRGYEQYF	TGTGCCAGCAGCCCCGGGACTAGGGGTTACGAGCAGTACTTC
TRBV29-1	TRBJ1-1	TRBD1	-	CSARQGGNTEAFF	TGCAGCGCCCGACAGGGGGGGAACACTGAAGCTTTCTTT
TRBV2	TRBJ1-4	-	-	CASSGQGEKLFF	TGTGCCAGCAGTGGCCAGGGTGAAAAACTGTTTTTT
TRBV6-1	TRBJ1-1	-	-	CASSDGLEAFF	TGTGCCAGCAGTGATGGACTGGAAGCTTTCTTT
TRBV6-1	TRBJ2-7	-	-	CASSEGPLREQYF	TGTGCCAGCAGTGAAGGGCCGCTACGGGAGCAGTACTTC
TRBV19	TRBJ2-7	TRBD2	-	CASSIYSATSGYTYEQYF	TGTGCCAGTAGTATTTACTCGGCAACTAGCGGCTATACCTACGAGCAGTACTTC
TRBV2	TRBJ2-7	TRBD2	once	CASVRLATTYEQYF	TGTGCCAGCGTCCGACTAGCGACGACCTACGAGCAGTACTTC
TRBV21-1	TRBJ2-1	-	-	CARLQWWNEQFF	TGTGCCAGACTTCAATGGTGGAATGAGCAGTTCTTC
TRBV18	TRBJ2-3	-	-	CATKRGGTDTQYF	TGTGCCACTAAACGGGGAGGCACAGATACGCAGTATTTT
TRBV11-2	TRBJ2-7	-	-	CASSAQTYEQYF	TGTGCCAGCAGCGCACAGACCTACGAGCAGTACTTC
TRBV28	TRBJ1-2	-	-	CASSTTNYGYTF	TGTGCCAGCAGCACCACTAACTATGGCTACACCTTC
TRBV19	TRBJ2-5	-	-	CASSIRLTQETQYF	TGTGCCAGTAGTATACGACTGACCCAAGAGACCCAGTACTTC
TRBV25-1	TRBJ1-1	TRBD1	-	CASSDRDREGTEAFF	TGTGCCAGCAGTGATAGGGACAGGGAGGGAACTGAAGCTTTCTTT
TRBV28	TRBJ1-2	-	-	CASSFYYGYTF	TGTGCCAGCAGTTTTTACTATGGCTACACCTTC
TRBV23-1	TRBJ2-2	TRBD1	once	CASSQRDRVNTGELFF	TGCGCCAGCAGTCAAAGGGACAGGGTAAACACCGGGGAGCTGTTTTTT